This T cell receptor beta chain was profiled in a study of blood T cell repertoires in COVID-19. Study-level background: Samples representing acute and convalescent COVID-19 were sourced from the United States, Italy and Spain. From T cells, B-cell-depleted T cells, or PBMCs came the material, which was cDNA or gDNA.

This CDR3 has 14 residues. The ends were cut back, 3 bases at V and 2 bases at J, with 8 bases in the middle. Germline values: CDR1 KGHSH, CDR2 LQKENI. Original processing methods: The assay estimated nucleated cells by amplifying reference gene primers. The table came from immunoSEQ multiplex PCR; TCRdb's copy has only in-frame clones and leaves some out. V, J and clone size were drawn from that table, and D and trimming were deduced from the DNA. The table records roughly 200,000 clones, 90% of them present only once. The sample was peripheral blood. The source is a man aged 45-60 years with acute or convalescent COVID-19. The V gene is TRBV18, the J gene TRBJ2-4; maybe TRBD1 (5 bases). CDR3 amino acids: CASSPSGTKNIQYF. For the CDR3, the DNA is TGTGCCAGCTCACCTTCAGGGACCAAAAACATTCAGTACTTC.